The clone carrying this T cell receptor beta chain was picked up many times. Its antigen is unknown. The study amplified TCR beta CDR3 regions using RNA transcripts. The first-round RT-PCR employed HTBI primers together with the Qiagen OneStep RT-PCR kit. A multiplex PCR was then performed as the second round. One entry per CDR3 protein, called by TCRdb with MiXCR from the multiplex PCR reads. The profile shows 300,000 or so distinct CDR3 sequences, 15% to 20% of them singletons. Trimming shortened V by 2 bases and J by 2 bases, and 8 bases separated the two germline ends. CDR1 and CDR2 from the germline V gene are SGHRS and YFSETQ. The CDR3 is 15 residues long. The data stem from a study of Graves' ophthalmopathy and Graves' hyperthyroidism. About the research overall: Ahead of any treatment, peripheral blood was obtained at the initial diagnosis. The study's findings and limits: The model forecast ophthalmopathy progression, reaching roughly 64% sensitivity and about 75% specificity. Blood repertoires reportedly contained most expanded thyroid clonotypes above 0.001 frequency.

The origin of this receptor is an adult man with Graves' ophthalmopathy. This chain links TRBV5-1 with TRBJ2-6; D is unresolved. The sequencing input was peripheral blood. The CDR3 region has the DNA TGCGCCAGCAGCTTCGACGGACCTGGGGCCAACGTCCTGACTTTC. Residues: CASSFDGPGANVLTF.